The sequence of this TCR beta chain was determined in a study of T cells in Graves' hyperthyroidism and ophthalmopathy. CDR1 and CDR2 from the germline V gene are MNHEY and SVGEGT. V shed 8 bases and J 6 bases; nucleotides not matched to a gene: 9. This CDR3 is 15 amino acids long. Amplification targeted TCR beta CDR3 regions from RNA transcripts. A set of HTBI primers served as the primers for a first-round RT-PCR of the TCR CDR3. Each CDR3 protein is one row after TCRdb ran MiXCR on the multiplex PCR reads. The sample carries around 540,000 distinct CDR3 sequences, about 16% recorded once. In this sample, this clonotype turned up a few times.

The sequenced material came from blood. The rearrangement uses TRBV6-2 or TRBV6-3 and TRBJ2-2, with 10 bases matching TRBD2. The source of this sequence is a woman aged 30 to 39 with Graves' ophthalmopathy. CDR3 sequence reads: CASLTFLAGAGELFF. For the CDR3, the DNA is TGTGCCAGCTTAACATTTCTAGCGGGAGCCGGGGAGCTGTTTTTT.